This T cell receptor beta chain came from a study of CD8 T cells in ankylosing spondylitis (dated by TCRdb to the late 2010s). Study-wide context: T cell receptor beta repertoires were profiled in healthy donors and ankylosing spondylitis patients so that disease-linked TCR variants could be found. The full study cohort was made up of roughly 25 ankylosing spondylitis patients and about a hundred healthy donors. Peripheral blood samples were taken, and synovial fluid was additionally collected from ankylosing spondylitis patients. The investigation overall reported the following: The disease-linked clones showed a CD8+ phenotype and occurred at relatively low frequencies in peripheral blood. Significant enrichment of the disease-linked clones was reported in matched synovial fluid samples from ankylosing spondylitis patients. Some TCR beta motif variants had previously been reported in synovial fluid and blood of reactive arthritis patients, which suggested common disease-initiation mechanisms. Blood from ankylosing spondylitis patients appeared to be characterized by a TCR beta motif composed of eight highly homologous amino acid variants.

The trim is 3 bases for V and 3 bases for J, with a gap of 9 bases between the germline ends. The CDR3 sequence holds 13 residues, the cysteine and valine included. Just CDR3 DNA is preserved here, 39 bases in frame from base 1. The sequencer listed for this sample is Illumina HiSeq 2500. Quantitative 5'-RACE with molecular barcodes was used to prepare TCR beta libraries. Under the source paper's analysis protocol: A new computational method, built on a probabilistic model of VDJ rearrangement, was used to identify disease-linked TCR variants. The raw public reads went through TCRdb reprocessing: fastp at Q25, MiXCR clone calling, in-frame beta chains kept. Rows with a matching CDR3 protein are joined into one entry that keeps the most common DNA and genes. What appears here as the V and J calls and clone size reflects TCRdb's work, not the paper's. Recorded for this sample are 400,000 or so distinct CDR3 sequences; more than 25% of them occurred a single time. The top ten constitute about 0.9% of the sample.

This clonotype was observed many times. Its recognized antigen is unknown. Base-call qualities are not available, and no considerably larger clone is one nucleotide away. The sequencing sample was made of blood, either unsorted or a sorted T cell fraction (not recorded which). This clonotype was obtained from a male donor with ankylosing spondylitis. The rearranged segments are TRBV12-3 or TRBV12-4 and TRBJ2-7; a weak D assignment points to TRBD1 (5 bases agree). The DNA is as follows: TGTGCCAGCAGTTTGAACAGGATCTACGAGCAGTACGTC. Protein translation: CASSLNRIYEQYV.